The rows below give T cell receptor beta chains drawn from one sample of a study of cytomegalovirus exposure and HLA in healthy donors. Some clones are missing from TCRdb's copy, which holds only in-frame ones; the method was immunoSEQ multiplex PCR. The table has 100,000 or so clones, 75% to 85% seen once. The sequenced sample was PBMCs. These receptors came from a woman aged 50 to 60 in good health and CMV-seropositive. CDR3s include the opening cysteine and the closing phenylalanine or tryptophan. Each record gives: V gene, D gene, J gene, clone size, CDR3 DNA, CDR3 protein. A D gene is named only where the DNA matches it firmly. Expanded clones get a size class; other rows say once, few or many, or leave the size out.

V gene: TRBV7-3
D gene: NA
J gene: TRBJ2-1
clone size: few
CDR3 DNA: TGTGCCAGCAGCCAGATTGGAGGGACCAATGAGCAGTTCTTC
CDR3 protein: CASSQIGGTNEQFF

V gene: TRBV9
D gene: TRBD1
J gene: TRBJ2-7
clone size: NA
CDR3 DNA: TGTGCCAGCAGCGCCCCCGGGACAGGGAATGACAACGAGCAGTACTTC
CDR3 protein: CASSAPGTGNDNEQYF

V gene: TRBV20-1
D gene: NA
J gene: TRBJ2-5
clone size: NA
CDR3 DNA: TGCAGTGCTAGATTCGGGGAGACCCAGTACTTC
CDR3 protein: CSARFGETQYF

V gene: TRBV5-1
D gene: NA
J gene: TRBJ2-2
clone size: NA
CDR3 DNA: TGCGCCAGCAGTGCAGGGGACACCGGGGAGCTGTTTTTT
CDR3 protein: CASSAGDTGELFF

V gene: TRBV2
D gene: TRBD1
J gene: TRBJ1-1
clone size: NA
CDR3 DNA: TGTGCCAGCGGAGAGGGGGCGGACACTGAAGCTTTCTTT
CDR3 protein: CASGEGADTEAFF

V gene: TRBV15
D gene: NA
J gene: TRBJ2-1
clone size: NA
CDR3 DNA: TGTGCCACCAGCAGATGGAGGGACAATGAGCAGTTCTTC
CDR3 protein: CATSRWRDNEQFF

V gene: TRBV6-5
D gene: NA
J gene: TRBJ2-7
clone size: NA
CDR3 DNA: TGTGCCAGCAGTTACTCGAGTTCCGACTACGAGCAGTACTTC
CDR3 protein: CASSYSSSDYEQYF

V gene: TRBV12-5
D gene: NA
J gene: TRBJ2-1
clone size: NA
CDR3 DNA: TGTGCTAGTGGTTTGGTCCGTTCCAATGAGCAGTTCTTC
CDR3 protein: CASGLVRSNEQFF

V gene: TRBV21-1
D gene: NA
J gene: TRBJ2-3
clone size: NA
CDR3 DNA: TGTGCCAGCAGCGGGAGGGAAGATACGCAGTATTTT
CDR3 protein: CASSGREDTQYF

V gene: TRBV18
D gene: NA
J gene: TRBJ2-6
clone size: NA
CDR3 DNA: TGTGCCAGCTCACCACCGTGGAGTTCTGGGGCCAACGTCCTGACTTTC
CDR3 protein: CASSPPWSSGANVLTF

V gene: TRBV7-6
D gene: NA
J gene: TRBJ1-2
clone size: NA
CDR3 DNA: TGTGCCAGCAGCTTAGACGTCGGGGGTTCGAATGGCTACACCTTC
CDR3 protein: CASSLDVGGSNGYTF

V gene: TRBV7-3
D gene: NA
J gene: TRBJ2-5
clone size: NA
CDR3 DNA: TGTGCCAGCAGCTTACTAGCGAACCAAGAGACCCAGTACTTC
CDR3 protein: CASSLLANQETQYF

V gene: TRBV5-8
D gene: TRBD1
J gene: TRBJ1-5
clone size: few
CDR3 DNA: TGTGCCAGCAGCCCAAGGACAGGAGGAAGTCAGCCCCAGCATTTT
CDR3 protein: CASSPRTGGSQPQHF

V gene: TRBV30
D gene: NA
J gene: TRBJ2-1
clone size: NA
CDR3 DNA: TGTGCCTGGACCGAAGGGAGTAGCTCCTACAATGAGCAGTTCTTC
CDR3 protein: CAWTEGSSSYNEQFF

V gene: TRBV5-5
D gene: NA
J gene: TRBJ1-1
clone size: NA
CDR3 DNA: TGTGCCAGCAGTTCCAACAGTGCAGCTTTCTTT
CDR3 protein: CASSSNSAAFF

V gene: TRBV21-1
D gene: NA
J gene: TRBJ1-1
clone size: NA
CDR3 DNA: TGTGCCAGCAGCAGCCGGGACAGGGATGGGGGCACTGAAGCTTTCTTT
CDR3 protein: CASSSRDRDGGTEAFF

V gene: TRBV5-1
D gene: TRBD1
J gene: TRBJ1-1
clone size: NA
CDR3 DNA: TGCGCCAGCAGCTTAGGGACAGCTGAAACTGAAGCTTTCTTT
CDR3 protein: CASSLGTAETEAFF

V gene: TRBV4-1
D gene: TRBD2
J gene: TRBJ2-7
clone size: NA
CDR3 DNA: TGCGCCAGCAGCCAAGATCATCTCACTAGCGGGAACCACGAGCAGTACTTC
CDR3 protein: CASSQDHLTSGNHEQYF

V gene: TRBV10-2
D gene: NA
J gene: TRBJ2-2
clone size: NA
CDR3 DNA: TGCGCCAGCAGTGCCCCCGGGAACACCGGGGAGCTGTTTTTT
CDR3 protein: CASSAPGNTGELFF

V gene: TRBV30
D gene: NA
J gene: TRBJ1-2
clone size: NA
CDR3 DNA: TGTGCCTGCGAGGGATATGGCTACACCTTC
CDR3 protein: CACEGYGYTF

V gene: TRBV4-1
D gene: TRBD2
J gene: TRBJ2-7
clone size: NA
CDR3 DNA: TGCGCCAGCAGCCAGGCGACTAGCGGGAGTATTTACGAGCAGTACTTC
CDR3 protein: CASSQATSGSIYEQYF

V gene: TRBV7-3
D gene: TRBD1
J gene: TRBJ1-1
clone size: few
CDR3 DNA: TGTGCCAGCAGGACGGACAGGGGGTTCACTGAAGCTTTCTTT
CDR3 protein: CASRTDRGFTEAFF

V gene: TRBV14
D gene: TRBD1
J gene: TRBJ1-2
clone size: NA
CDR3 DNA: TGTGCCAGCAGCCCCGGGACAGGGCAGTATGGCTACACCTTC
CDR3 protein: CASSPGTGQYGYTF

V gene: TRBV19
D gene: NA
J gene: TRBJ1-1
clone size: NA
CDR3 DNA: TGTGCCAGTAGTATAGCCGACAGGATGAACACTGAAGCTTTCTTT
CDR3 protein: CASSIADRMNTEAFF

V gene: TRBV7-9
D gene: TRBD2
J gene: TRBJ2-3
clone size: NA
CDR3 DNA: TGTGCCAGCAGCTTAGGAGGGACTAGCGGGGGGCGGGATACGCAGTATTTT
CDR3 protein: CASSLGGTSGGRDTQYF

V gene: TRBV30
D gene: TRBD2
J gene: TRBJ2-1
clone size: NA
CDR3 DNA: TGTGCCTGGAGTGGAGCGGGGGTCTACAATGAGCAGTTCTTC
CDR3 protein: CAWSGAGVYNEQFF

V gene: TRBV20-1
D gene: NA
J gene: TRBJ1-1
clone size: few
CDR3 DNA: TGCAGTGCTAGACCAGGGACTGAAGCTTTCTTT
CDR3 protein: CSARPGTEAFF

V gene: TRBV5-1
D gene: NA
J gene: TRBJ1-3
clone size: NA
CDR3 DNA: TGCGCCAGCAGCCCCTGGACAGATGGAAACACCATATATTTT
CDR3 protein: CASSPWTDGNTIYF

V gene: TRBV5-1
D gene: NA
J gene: TRBJ2-1
clone size: NA
CDR3 DNA: TGCGCCAGCAGCCCCTTTGGGGGAGGGGGACAATGGGAGCAGTTCTTC
CDR3 protein: CASSPFGGGGQWEQFF

V gene: TRBV6-4
D gene: NA
J gene: TRBJ2-3
clone size: few
CDR3 DNA: TGTGCCAGCGGGGCAGGACACACAGATACGCAGTATTTT
CDR3 protein: CASGAGHTDTQYF

V gene: TRBV27
D gene: NA
J gene: TRBJ2-1
clone size: NA
CDR3 DNA: TGTGCCAGCAGCTCAGAGGTGAACTCCTACAATGAGCAGTTCTTC
CDR3 protein: CASSSEVNSYNEQFF

V gene: TRBV27
D gene: NA
J gene: TRBJ2-7
clone size: NA
CDR3 DNA: TGTGCCAGCAGTTCCCCGGACTTATACGAGCAGTACTTC
CDR3 protein: CASSSPDLYEQYF

V gene: TRBV18
D gene: NA
J gene: TRBJ1-5
clone size: NA
CDR3 DNA: TGTGCCAGCTCACCATTGGGCAACAATCAGCCCCAGCATTTT
CDR3 protein: CASSPLGNNQPQHF

V gene: TRBV2
D gene: TRBD1
J gene: TRBJ1-3
clone size: NA
CDR3 DNA: TGTGCCAGCATAGGACAGGGATCTGGAAACACCATATATTTT
CDR3 protein: CASIGQGSGNTIYF

V gene: TRBV29-1
D gene: TRBD1
J gene: TRBJ2-7
clone size: NA
CDR3 DNA: TGCAGCGTTGAGGGGACAGGGAAGAACTACGAGCAGTACTTC
CDR3 protein: CSVEGTGKNYEQYF

V gene: TRBV19
D gene: NA
J gene: TRBJ1-1
clone size: NA
CDR3 DNA: TGTGCCAGCACAGTTTCCAGGGGATTGTCGGCTTTCTTT
CDR3 protein: CASTVSRGLSAFF

V gene: TRBV14
D gene: NA
J gene: TRBJ2-2
clone size: NA
CDR3 DNA: TGTGCCAGCAGCCAGGGCAGAACTTACACCGGGGAGCTGTTTTTT
CDR3 protein: CASSQGRTYTGELFF

V gene: TRBV7-3
D gene: NA
J gene: TRBJ1-2
clone size: NA
CDR3 DNA: TGTGCCAGCAGCCCGGGCGGCGGGGGGGACTATGGCTACACCTTC
CDR3 protein: CASSPGGGGDYGYTF

V gene: TRBV5-4
D gene: NA
J gene: TRBJ2-1
clone size: NA
CDR3 DNA: TGTGCCAGCAGCTTGGACATGACCAGGGGTTACAATGAGCAGTTCTTC
CDR3 protein: CASSLDMTRGYNEQFF

V gene: TRBV29-1
D gene: NA
J gene: TRBJ2-1
clone size: NA
CDR3 DNA: TGCAGCGCTCAAGGCGGGACTGACAATGAGCAGTTCTTC
CDR3 protein: CSAQGGTDNEQFF

V gene: TRBV25-1
D gene: NA
J gene: TRBJ1-2
clone size: NA
CDR3 DNA: TGTGCCAGCAGTGACAGTGGCTACACCTTC
CDR3 protein: CASSDSGYTF

V gene: TRBV5-1
D gene: TRBD1
J gene: TRBJ2-7
clone size: NA
CDR3 DNA: TGCGCCAGCAGACGGACAGGGGGCAGAATTTACGAGCAGTACTTC
CDR3 protein: CASRRTGGRIYEQYF

V gene: TRBV9
D gene: TRBD1
J gene: TRBJ1-2
clone size: once
CDR3 DNA: TGTGCCAGCAGCGGGGGACAGGGGAACTATGGCTACACCTTC
CDR3 protein: CASSGGQGNYGYTF

V gene: TRBV5-6
D gene: NA
J gene: TRBJ1-1
clone size: few
CDR3 DNA: TGTGCCAGCAGTTCCTTGACTAACACTGAAGCTTTCTTT
CDR3 protein: CASSSLTNTEAFF

V gene: TRBV11-1
D gene: TRBD1
J gene: TRBJ2-4
clone size: NA
CDR3 DNA: TGTGCCAGCAGGCGGACAGGGGCCGCCAAAAACATTCAGTACTTC
CDR3 protein: CASRRTGAAKNIQYF

V gene: TRBV7-3
D gene: TRBD1
J gene: TRBJ2-3
clone size: NA
CDR3 DNA: TGTGCCAGCAGCTTAACGCGGGACAGGGGGGCAGATACGCAGTATTTT
CDR3 protein: CASSLTRDRGADTQYF

V gene: TRBV9
D gene: NA
J gene: TRBJ2-7
clone size: NA
CDR3 DNA: TGTGCCAGCAGCGTATATCCCAGGGCTCCTGACGAGCAGTACTTC
CDR3 protein: CASSVYPRAPDEQYF

V gene: TRBV27
D gene: TRBD1
J gene: TRBJ2-1
clone size: NA
CDR3 DNA: TGTGCCAGCAGTTTAGAGGGACAGGGGACCAATGAGCAGTTCTTC
CDR3 protein: CASSLEGQGTNEQFF

V gene: TRBV29-1
D gene: NA
J gene: TRBJ1-2
clone size: NA
CDR3 DNA: TGCAGCGTTGAGCTGAGGGGGGGCTACACCTTC
CDR3 protein: CSVELRGGYTF

V gene: TRBV14
D gene: NA
J gene: TRBJ1-3
clone size: NA
CDR3 DNA: TGTGCCAGCAGCCCCAACAGGAGGGACACCATATATTTT
CDR3 protein: CASSPNRRDTIYF

V gene: TRBV14
D gene: NA
J gene: TRBJ1-1
clone size: NA
CDR3 DNA: TGTGCCAGCAGCCAATGGGCGGGGACTGAAGCTTTCTTT
CDR3 protein: CASSQWAGTEAFF

V gene: TRBV7-9
D gene: TRBD1
J gene: TRBJ2-7
clone size: NA
CDR3 DNA: TGTGCCAGCAGCTCTAGGACAGGGGGACAAGCCTACGAGCAGTACTTC
CDR3 protein: CASSSRTGGQAYEQYF

V gene: TRBV5-1
D gene: TRBD2
J gene: TRBJ2-3
clone size: once
CDR3 DNA: TGCGCCAGCAGCGGTACTAGCGGGGGGTTCACAGATACGCAGTATTTT
CDR3 protein: CASSGTSGGFTDTQYF

V gene: TRBV10-3
D gene: NA
J gene: TRBJ2-7
clone size: NA
CDR3 DNA: TGTGCCATCAGCCCAAGGGGCGAGCAGTACTTC
CDR3 protein: CAISPRGEQYF

V gene: TRBV7-3
D gene: NA
J gene: TRBJ2-3
clone size: NA
CDR3 DNA: TGTGCCAGCAGCTTAATTGGGCAGGGCCCCGATACGCAGTATTTT
CDR3 protein: CASSLIGQGPDTQYF

V gene: TRBV6-5
D gene: NA
J gene: TRBJ2-5
clone size: NA
CDR3 DNA: TGTGCCAGCAGTTACCAGGGGGGAGAAAAGTACTTC
CDR3 protein: CASSYQGGEKYF

V gene: TRBV11-2
D gene: TRBD2
J gene: TRBJ2-1
clone size: NA
CDR3 DNA: TGTGCCAGCAAGAGACTAGCGGGAGGTGATTACAATGAGCAGTTCTTC
CDR3 protein: CASKRLAGGDYNEQFF

V gene: TRBV30
D gene: NA
J gene: TRBJ1-1
clone size: NA
CDR3 DNA: TGTGCCTGGACCCTAAGCGGGGGGGCCAACACTGAAGCTTTCTTT
CDR3 protein: CAWTLSGGANTEAFF

V gene: TRBV30
D gene: TRBD1
J gene: TRBJ2-7
clone size: NA
CDR3 DNA: TGTGCCTGGACCGGGACAGACTACGAGCAGTACTTC
CDR3 protein: CAWTGTDYEQYF